This note documents a single T cell receptor beta chain sequence. This clone was observed a handful of times. The antigen it binds to is not known. No much larger clonotype is one base removed from it; base qualities were not supplied. TCRbeta CDR3 regions were amplified from genomic DNA using the immunoSEQ Assay, a bias-controlled multiplex PCR. In the original analysis: The number of nucleated cells in each sample was estimated from the amplification of reference gene primers within the assay. To quantify the absolute abundance of each unique TCRbeta CDR3 rearrangement, sequence reads were collapsed and filtered. For each sample, productive Simpson clonality was calculated as the square root of Simpson's diversity index over productive rearrangements. Entries here come from immuneACCESS through TCRdb and include only in-frame sequences with V and J called. Some clones fail to appear in such tables; in the studies checked, an unresolved V gene covers under half of the shortfall, and the cause of the remainder is unknown. V, J and clone size reflect that table, while D and trimming were determined from the DNA. The sample profile shows a few hundred thousand clones; 90% of them were found once. The top ten clonotypes cover 3.5% to 4.5% of the sample.

Enrolling through a virtual design, the prospective study's participants ranged in age from roughly 18 to 100 years and lived across 24 United States geographic areas. Cohort assignment in the prospective study relied on participant-reported clinical history from a screening survey and a study questionnaire. In the prospective study, whole blood, serum and a nasopharyngeal or oropharyngeal swab were collected from each participant by mobile phlebotomists. Prospective study participants could optionally give additional blood draws and questionnaires over an approximately 2-month period. Before DNA extraction, prospective study blood samples were shipped either frozen or at room temperature. This sample was included in a study of blood T cell repertoires in COVID-19 (dated by TCRdb to 2020 to 2021). Study-level background: Samples covering the acute and convalescent phases of COVID-19 were provided by collaborators in the United States, Italy and Spain. The material from the prospective study consisted of cDNA or gDNA derived from T cells, B-cell-depleted T cells, or PBMCs. Subjects who had been exposed to COVID-19, were actively infected with it, or had recovered from it provided the deeply sampled blood TCRbeta repertoires that made up the dataset. Where available, HLA class I and class II types were taken from metadata supplied by the sample provider and were not determined by assay-based typing. A de-identified subject ID, COVID-19 status, age in years and sex were almost always included in the sample metadata. The repertoires were released in a freely available public database meant as a resource for research on the immune response to SARS-CoV-2. The samples were drawn from the first 160 participants of the ongoing ImmuneRACE study and from some 1,300 subjects provided by 6 global collaborators. Study-wide conclusions, independent of this receptor: How much clinical and demographic metadata was included differed by source and by participant, and the metadata was provided uncurated.

This TCR was sampled from a woman younger than 35 with acute COVID-19. Input material: PBMCs or T cells enriched from blood (not recorded which).

The DNA reads TGTGCCAGCAGCACGACAGGGGGCGGGAACGAGCAGTACTTC. It codes for CASSTTGGGNEQYF. The sequence is built from TRBV7-8 and TRBJ2-7; TRBD1 aligns with 10 central bases. The germline V gene provides CDR1 SGHVS and CDR2 FQNEAQ. From the cysteine up to the phenylalanine, the CDR3 has a length of 14 residues. CDR3 DNA is the only sequence kept; it has 42 bases, read in frame from the first base. V is cut back by 5 bases and J by 5 bases, with 6 bases in the junction unmatched.